This T cell receptor beta chain came from a study of beta chain features in type 1 diabetes. TCRB transcripts that were expressed got sequenced, as all of the isolated RNA had been reverse transcribed. Reads from naive, central memory and regulatory T cell samples averaged approximately 3.7 million. The table came from immunoSEQ multiplex PCR; TCRdb's copy has only in-frame clones and leaves some out. Of fewer than 550,000 clones detected, approximately 10% appear once; the ten largest clones hold over 0.04%. CD4+ naive, central memory, regulatory and stem cell-like memory cells were sorted via CD45RO/CCR7/CD25/CD127/CD95/CD27. In all sorted populations, purity surpassed 95%. Per the germline V gene, CDR1 is LNHDA and CDR2 is SQIVND (reference sequence). J gave up 8 bases and V 10 bases, and 7 bases lay outside the gene matches. CDR3 length equals 11 residues. This clone appeared a few times. Its antigen is not identified.

Study-wide results and limits: VDJ junctions sequenced from type 1 diabetes patients showed fewer insertions and more deletions.

Sequencing input: naive CD4+ T cells from blood. The chain recombines TRBV19 with TRBJ1-1, with 7 positions matching TRBD1. The clonotype originates from a woman aged 18-30 years in good health. CDR3 amino acids: CAIKDRSEAFF. The CDR3 nucleotides read TGTGCCATAAAGGACAGGAGCGAAGCTTTCTTT.